This TCR beta chain derives from a study of blood T cell repertoires in COVID-19. Only in-frame clones appear in the TCRdb table, and some are missing; sequencing was by immunoSEQ multiplex PCR. In the table there are about 68,000 clones, just over 85% of which are singletons. V lost 5 bases and J lost 2; bases outside the gene matches: 6. This CDR3 has 16 residues. Germline CDR1 reads SGHTA; CDR2 reads FQGTGA. The source of this sequence is a man aged 45-65 years with acute or convalescent COVID-19. The sequencing sample was made of peripheral blood. The V gene is TRBV7-3, the J gene TRBJ2-5, with 12 bases matching TRBD2. The CDR3 loop reads CASSKRTSGEQETQYF. The CDR3 DNA is TGTGCCAGCAGCAAGCGGACTAGCGGGGAGCAAGAGACCCAGTACTTC.